What follows describes a single T cell receptor beta chain. This sample is drawn from a study of blood T cell repertoires in COVID-19. Study information: The origin of the acute and convalescent COVID-19 samples was the United States, Italy and Spain.

The CDR3 totals 16 residues. V shed 3 bases, J shed 0 bases, and the junction held 5 bases outside the gene matches. Germline V CDR1 and CDR2: MNHEY, SMNVEV (reference sequence). Assay used: immunoSEQ multiplex PCR; TCRdb lists only in-frame clones, some missing. Among around 80,000 clones listed, 80% were seen once. This clonotype was sampled from a woman in her 70s with acute or convalescent COVID-19. The sequenced material came from peripheral blood. This chain uses TRBV27 with TRBJ1-3; 7 nucleotides agree with TRBD1. The DNA for the CDR3 is TGTGCCAGCAGTTTCCCGACAGGGAACTCTGGAAACACCATATATTTT. Amino acids: CASSFPTGNSGNTIYF.